This note documents a single TCR beta chain sequence. The data stem from a study of CD8 T cells in Susac syndrome. Recently defined diagnostic criteria classed the Susac syndrome patients as definite or probable. The germline CDR1 and CDR2 sequences are MNHEY and SMNVEV (reference sequence). This CDR3 has 16 residues. Trimming shortened V by 9 bases and J by 0 bases, and 18 bases separated the two germline ends. RNA was extracted with the RNeasy kit, and a quantity of about 0.45 to 1 ug was reverse transcribed using random hexamers. Coverage of TCR beta CDR3 amplification by immunoSEQ multiplex PCR extended to 54 Vbeta and 13 Jbeta. TCRdb independently ran MiXCR on the immunoSEQ multiplex PCR reads; one entry per CDR3 protein. The profile shows about 180,000 distinct CDR3 sequences, about 93% of them singletons.

This sequence was found in a human donor with Susac syndrome. Sequencing input: CD4+ T cells from PBMCs. The genes are TRBV27 and TRBJ2-1, with D perhaps TRBD1 (5 bases). DNA of the CDR3: TGTGCCAGTTCAACTCTACAGGTCAGCTCCTACAATGAGCAGTTCTTC. Protein product: CASSTLQVSSYNEQFF.